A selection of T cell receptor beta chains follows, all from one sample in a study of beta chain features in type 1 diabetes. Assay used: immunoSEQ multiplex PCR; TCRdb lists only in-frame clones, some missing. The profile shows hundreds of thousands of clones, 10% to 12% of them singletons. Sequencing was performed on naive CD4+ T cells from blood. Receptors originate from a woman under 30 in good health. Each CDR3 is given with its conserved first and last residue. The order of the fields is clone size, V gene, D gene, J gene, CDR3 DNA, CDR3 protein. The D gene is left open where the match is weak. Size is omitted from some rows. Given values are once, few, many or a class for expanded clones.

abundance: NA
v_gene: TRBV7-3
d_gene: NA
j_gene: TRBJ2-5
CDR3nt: TGTGCCAGCAGCTTAAGCGCTAGCTCACAGACCCAGTACTTC
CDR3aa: CASSLSASSQTQYF

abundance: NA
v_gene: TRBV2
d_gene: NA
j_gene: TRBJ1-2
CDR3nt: TGTGCCAGCAGGGAAAGACCTACCTACACCTTC
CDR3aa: CASRERPTYTF

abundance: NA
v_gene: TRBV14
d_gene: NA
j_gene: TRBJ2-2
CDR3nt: TGTGCCAGCAGCCAAACCCCCTCCGGGGAGCTGTTTTTT
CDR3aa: CASSQTPSGELFF

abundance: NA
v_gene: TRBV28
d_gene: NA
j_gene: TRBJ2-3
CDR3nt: TGTGCCAGCAGTTCCTTTGGAGCTTCCCCAGATACGCAGTATTTT
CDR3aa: CASSSFGASPDTQYF

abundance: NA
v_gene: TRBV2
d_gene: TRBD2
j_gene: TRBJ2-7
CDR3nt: TGTGCCAGCAGTTCCCCGGGACTAGGTATTTTCGAGCAGTACTTC
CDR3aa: CASSSPGLGIFEQYF

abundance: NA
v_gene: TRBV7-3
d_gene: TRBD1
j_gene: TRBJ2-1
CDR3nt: TGTGCCAGCAGCTGGGACAGTAGCTCCTACAATGAGCAGTTCTTC
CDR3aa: CASSWDSSSYNEQFF

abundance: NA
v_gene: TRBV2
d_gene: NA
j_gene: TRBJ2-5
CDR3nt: TGTGCCAGCAGTGTCAACCGCCCGGAGACCCAGTACTTC
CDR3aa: CASSVNRPETQYF

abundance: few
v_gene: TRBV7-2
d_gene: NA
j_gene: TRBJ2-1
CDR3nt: TGTGCCAGCAGCTTAGTTCTCGCCAATGAGCAGTTCTTC
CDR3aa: CASSLVLANEQFF

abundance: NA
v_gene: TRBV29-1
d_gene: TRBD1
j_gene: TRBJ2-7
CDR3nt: TGCAGCGCAGGGACAGGGGGCCCCTACGAGCAGTACTTC
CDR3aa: CSAGTGGPYEQYF

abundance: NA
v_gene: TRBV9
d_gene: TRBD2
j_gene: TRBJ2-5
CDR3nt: TGTGCCAGCAGCGTAGCAGGGCTAGCGGGACCTCAAGAGACCCAGTACTTC
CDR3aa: CASSVAGLAGPQETQYF

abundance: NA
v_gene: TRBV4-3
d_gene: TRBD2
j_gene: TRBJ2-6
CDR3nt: TGCGCCAGCAGCCAAGATTCGGGGGGTGCTGGGGCCAACGTCCTGACTTTC
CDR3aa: CASSQDSGGAGANVLTF

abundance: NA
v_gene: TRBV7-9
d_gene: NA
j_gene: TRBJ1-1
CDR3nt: TGTGCCAGCAGCTTGTTCAGCGGATCGGGTGAAGCTTTCTTT
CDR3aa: CASSLFSGSGEAFF

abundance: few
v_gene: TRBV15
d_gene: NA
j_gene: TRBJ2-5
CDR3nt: TGTGCCACCAGCAGAGGCACCAGAGGGGTTGAAGGGGAGACCCAGTACTTC
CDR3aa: CATSRGTRGVEGETQYF

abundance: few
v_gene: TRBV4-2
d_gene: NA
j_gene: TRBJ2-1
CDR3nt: TGTGCCAGCAGCCTTCTAGGAGGGATCCTCTACAATGAGCAGTTCTTC
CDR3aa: CASSLLGGILYNEQFF

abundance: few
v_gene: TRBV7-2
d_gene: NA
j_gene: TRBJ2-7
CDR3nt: TGTGCCAGCAGCTTAAAACGGCGAAAGAGCGGCTACGAGCAGTACTTC
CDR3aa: CASSLKRRKSGYEQYF

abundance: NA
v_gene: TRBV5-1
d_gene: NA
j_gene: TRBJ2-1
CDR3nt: TGCGCCAGCAGTGCCGGACCGGCGAATGAGCAGTTCTTC
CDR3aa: CASSAGPANEQFF

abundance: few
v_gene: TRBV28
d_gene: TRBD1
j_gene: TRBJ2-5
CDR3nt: TGTGCCAGCAGGCCAGGGGGCGCGGAGACCCAGTACTTC
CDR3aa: CASRPGGAETQYF

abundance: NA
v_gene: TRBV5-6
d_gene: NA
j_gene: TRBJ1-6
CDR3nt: TGTGCCAGCAGCTTGGTTCTCGCGAGAGCACCCCTCCACTTT
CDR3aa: CASSLVLARAPLHF

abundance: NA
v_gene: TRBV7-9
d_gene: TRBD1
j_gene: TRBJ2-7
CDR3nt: TGTGCCAGCAGCTTATGGGTGGGACAGGCCTACGAGCAGTACTTC
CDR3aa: CASSLWVGQAYEQYF

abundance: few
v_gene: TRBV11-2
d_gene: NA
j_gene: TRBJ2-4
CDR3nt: TGTGCCAGCAGCTTAGTGGGCGGCAGCCGGGGCCTTCAGTACTTC
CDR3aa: CASSLVGGSRGLQYF

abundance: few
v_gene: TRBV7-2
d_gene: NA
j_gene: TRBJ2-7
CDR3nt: TGTGCCAGCAGTTGGGGCCCTTTCTACGAGCAGTACTTC
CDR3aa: CASSWGPFYEQYF

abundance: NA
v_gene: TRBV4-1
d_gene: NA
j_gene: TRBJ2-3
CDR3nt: TGCGCCAGCAGCCCGCAACCAACAGATACGCAGTATTTT
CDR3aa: CASSPQPTDTQYF

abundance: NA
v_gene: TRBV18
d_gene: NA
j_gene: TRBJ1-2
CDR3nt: TGTGCCAGCTCACCAACTAGGACGTATTCCTATGGCTACACCTTC
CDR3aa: CASSPTRTYSYGYTF

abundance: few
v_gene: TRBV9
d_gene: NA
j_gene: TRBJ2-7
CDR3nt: TGTGCCAGCAGCGTAGGCCTGGGAAACTACGAGCAGTACTTC
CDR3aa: CASSVGLGNYEQYF

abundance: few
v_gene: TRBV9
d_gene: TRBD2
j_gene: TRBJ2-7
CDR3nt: TGTGCCAGCAGCGCTGGACTAGCGGGAGTTTACGAGCAGTACTTC
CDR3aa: CASSAGLAGVYEQYF

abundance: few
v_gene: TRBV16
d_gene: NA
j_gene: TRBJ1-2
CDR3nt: TGTGCCAGCAGCCGAGGGACCGGGATAGGCTACACCTTC
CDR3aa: CASSRGTGIGYTF

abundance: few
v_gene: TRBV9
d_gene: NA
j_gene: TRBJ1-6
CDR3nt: TGTGCCAGCAGCGGGGTGGGGTCACCCCTCCACTTT
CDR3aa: CASSGVGSPLHF

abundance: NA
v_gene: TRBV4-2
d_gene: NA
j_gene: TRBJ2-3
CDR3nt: TGTGCCAGCAGCCAAGAGGTGCGCCGATCAGGGTTCTCCACAGATACGCAGTATTTT
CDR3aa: CASSQEVRRSGFSTDTQYF

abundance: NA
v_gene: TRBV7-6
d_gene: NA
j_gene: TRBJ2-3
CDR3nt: TGTGCCAGCAGCTTAGACTGGGGCGCAGATACGCAGTATTTT
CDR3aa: CASSLDWGADTQYF

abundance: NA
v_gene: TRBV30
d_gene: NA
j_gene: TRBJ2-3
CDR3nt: TGTGCCTGGGGTATTAGGAGTGCAGATACGCAGTATTTT
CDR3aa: CAWGIRSADTQYF

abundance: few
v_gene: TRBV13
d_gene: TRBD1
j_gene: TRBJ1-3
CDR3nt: TGTGCCAGCAGCGAGACAGGGGGTAGGAACACCATATATTTT
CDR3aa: CASSETGGRNTIYF

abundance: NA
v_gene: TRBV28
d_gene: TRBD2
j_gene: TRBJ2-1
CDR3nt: TGTGCCAGCAGAAAGACTAGCACCAATGAGCAGTTCTTC
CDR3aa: CASRKTSTNEQFF

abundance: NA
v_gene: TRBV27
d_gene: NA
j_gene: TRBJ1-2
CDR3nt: TGTGCCAGCAGTTTTGAGTCGGCAGGGGCATACACCTTC
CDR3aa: CASSFESAGAYTF

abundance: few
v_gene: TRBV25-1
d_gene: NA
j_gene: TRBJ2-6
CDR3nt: TGTGCCAGCAGTGAAGCTGGGGCCAACGTCCTGACTTTC
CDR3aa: CASSEAGANVLTF

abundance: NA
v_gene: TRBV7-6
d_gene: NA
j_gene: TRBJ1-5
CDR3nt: TGTGCCAGCACTATCGGGGACGGCCTTCGGCCCCAGCATTTT
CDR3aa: CASTIGDGLRPQHF

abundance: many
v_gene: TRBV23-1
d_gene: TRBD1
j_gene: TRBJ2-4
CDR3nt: TGCGCCAGCAGCCGGGACAGGGTGAGGGAGGCCAAAAACATTCAGTACTTC
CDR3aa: CASSRDRVREAKNIQYF

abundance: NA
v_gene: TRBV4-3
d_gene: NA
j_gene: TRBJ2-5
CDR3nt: TGCGCCAGCAGCCAAATGAGAGACACCCAAGAGACCCAGTACTTC
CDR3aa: CASSQMRDTQETQYF

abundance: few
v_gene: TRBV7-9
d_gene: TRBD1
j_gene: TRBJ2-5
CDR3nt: TGTGCCAGCAGCGGCGGGACAGGGCAAGAGACCCAGTACTTC
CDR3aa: CASSGGTGQETQYF

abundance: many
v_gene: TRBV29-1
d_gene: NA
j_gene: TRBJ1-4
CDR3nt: TGCAGCGTCGGACGGCCTAATGAAAAACTGTTTTTT
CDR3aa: CSVGRPNEKLFF

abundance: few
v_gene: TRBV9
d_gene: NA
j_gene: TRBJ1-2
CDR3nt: TGTGCCAGCAGCGAGACTGGACAGAACTATGGCTACACCTTC
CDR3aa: CASSETGQNYGYTF

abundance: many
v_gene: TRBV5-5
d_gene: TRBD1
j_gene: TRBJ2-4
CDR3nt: TGTGCCAGCAGCCACCCGGGACAGCAAAACATTCAGTACTTC
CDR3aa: CASSHPGQQNIQYF

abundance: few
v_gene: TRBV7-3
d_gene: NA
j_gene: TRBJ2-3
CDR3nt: TGTGCCAGCAGCTTAAATGATAGGAGCTCAGATACGCAGTATTTT
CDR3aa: CASSLNDRSSDTQYF

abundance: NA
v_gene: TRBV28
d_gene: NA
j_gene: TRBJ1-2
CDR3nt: TGTGCCACCAAACGACCTAAACAAGGAAACTATGGCTACACCTTC
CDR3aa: CATKRPKQGNYGYTF

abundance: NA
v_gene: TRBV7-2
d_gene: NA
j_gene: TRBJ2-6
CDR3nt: TGTGCCAGCAGCTTAGCGAGCTCTGGGGCCAACGTCCTGACTTTC
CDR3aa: CASSLASSGANVLTF

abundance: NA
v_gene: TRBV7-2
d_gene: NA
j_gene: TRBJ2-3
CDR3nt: TGTGCCAGCAGCCGCGCACCAGGGAGCACAGATACGCAGTATTTT
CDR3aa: CASSRAPGSTDTQYF

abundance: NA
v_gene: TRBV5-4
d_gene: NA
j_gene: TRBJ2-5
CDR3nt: TGTGCCAGCAGCCCCGACTTCGGGCGAGAGACCCAGTACTTC
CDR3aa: CASSPDFGRETQYF

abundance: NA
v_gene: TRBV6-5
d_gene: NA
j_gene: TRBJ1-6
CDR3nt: TGTGCCAGCCGTTCGGGGGATAATTCACCCCTCCACTTT
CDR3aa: CASRSGDNSPLHF

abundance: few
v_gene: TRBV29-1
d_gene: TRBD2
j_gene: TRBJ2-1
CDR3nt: TGCAGCGTGGGGCGGTTGCGGGAGACTGAGCAGTTCTTC
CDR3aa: CSVGRLRETEQFF

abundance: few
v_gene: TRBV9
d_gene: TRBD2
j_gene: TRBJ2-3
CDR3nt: TGTGCCAGCGGACTAGCGGGCACAGATACGCAGTATTTT
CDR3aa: CASGLAGTDTQYF

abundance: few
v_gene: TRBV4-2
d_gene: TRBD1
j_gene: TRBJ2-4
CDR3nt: TGTGCCAGCAGCCAAGGGAACAGGGGGCTAAACATTCAGTACTTC
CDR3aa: CASSQGNRGLNIQYF

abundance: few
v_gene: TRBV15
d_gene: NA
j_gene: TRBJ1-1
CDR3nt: TGTGCCACCAGCAGAGTCGTCGGGGAGGAAGCTTTCTTT
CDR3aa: CATSRVVGEEAFF

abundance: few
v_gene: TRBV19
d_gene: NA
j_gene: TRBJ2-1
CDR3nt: TGTGCCAGTAGCGGAAACAATGAGCAGTTCTTC
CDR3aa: CASSGNNEQFF

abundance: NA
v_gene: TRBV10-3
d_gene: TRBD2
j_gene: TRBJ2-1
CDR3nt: TGTGCCATCAGAAGCGGGGATGAGCAGTTCTTC
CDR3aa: CAIRSGDEQFF